This T cell receptor (beta chain) originates from a study of blood T cell repertoires in COVID-19. Germline values: CDR1 KGHSH, CDR2 LQKENI. After removal of 3 bases from V and 0 bases from J, the junction contained 11 bases not matched to a gene. This CDR3 region has 18 residues. Clones were sequenced by immunoSEQ multiplex PCR, and TCRdb holds only the in-frame ones, with some missing. This table holds around 60,000 clones, over 80% found once. V and J are TRBV18 and TRBJ1-3; 7 nucleotides align to TRBD1. This clonotype was sampled from a human donor with active COVID-19. The donor label of this sample is uncertain. Sample: peripheral blood. This CDR3 is CASSPPGQTIGSGNTIYF. CDR3 nucleotides: TGTGCCAGCTCACCGCCGGGACAGACAATAGGCTCTGGAAACACCATATATTTT.